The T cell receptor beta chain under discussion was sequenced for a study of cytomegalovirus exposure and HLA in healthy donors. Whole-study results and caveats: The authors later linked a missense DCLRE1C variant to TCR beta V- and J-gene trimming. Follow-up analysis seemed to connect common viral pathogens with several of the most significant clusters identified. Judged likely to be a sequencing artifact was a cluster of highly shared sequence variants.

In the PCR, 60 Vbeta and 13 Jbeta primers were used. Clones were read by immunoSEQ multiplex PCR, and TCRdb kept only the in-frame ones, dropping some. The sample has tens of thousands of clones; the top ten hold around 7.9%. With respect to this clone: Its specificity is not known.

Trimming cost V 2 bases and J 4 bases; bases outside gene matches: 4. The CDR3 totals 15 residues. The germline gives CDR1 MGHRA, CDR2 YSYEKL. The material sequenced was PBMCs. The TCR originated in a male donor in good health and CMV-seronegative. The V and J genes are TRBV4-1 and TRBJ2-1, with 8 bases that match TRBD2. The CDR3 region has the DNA TGCGCCAGCAGCCAATCTATAGCGGGATACAATGAGCAGTTCTTC. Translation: CASSQSIAGYNEQFF.